The clone carrying this TCR beta chain occurred a few times. The sample originates from a study of blood T cell repertoires in COVID-19. Source study methods: The assay estimated nucleated cells by amplifying reference gene primers. Produced via immunoSEQ multiplex PCR; TCRdb's table is partial and in-frame only. For V, J and clone size, that table is used; D and trimming come from the DNA. The sample yields under 200,000 clones, about 85% seen once. The origin of this receptor is a man between 60 and 75 years old with active or convalescent COVID-19. Sequencing was carried out using peripheral blood.

CDR3 residues: CASSITGTGRGYTF. The CDR3 DNA is TGTGCCAGCAGTATTACCGGGACAGGGAGAGGCTACACCTTC. J is TRBJ1-2 and V is TRBV27; 9 bases agree with TRBD1. The trim removed 5 bases at V and 8 bases at J, leaving 9 bases unmatched. The length of the CDR3 is 14 residues. Looked up from germline, CDR1 is MNHEY and CDR2 is SMNVEV (reference sequence).